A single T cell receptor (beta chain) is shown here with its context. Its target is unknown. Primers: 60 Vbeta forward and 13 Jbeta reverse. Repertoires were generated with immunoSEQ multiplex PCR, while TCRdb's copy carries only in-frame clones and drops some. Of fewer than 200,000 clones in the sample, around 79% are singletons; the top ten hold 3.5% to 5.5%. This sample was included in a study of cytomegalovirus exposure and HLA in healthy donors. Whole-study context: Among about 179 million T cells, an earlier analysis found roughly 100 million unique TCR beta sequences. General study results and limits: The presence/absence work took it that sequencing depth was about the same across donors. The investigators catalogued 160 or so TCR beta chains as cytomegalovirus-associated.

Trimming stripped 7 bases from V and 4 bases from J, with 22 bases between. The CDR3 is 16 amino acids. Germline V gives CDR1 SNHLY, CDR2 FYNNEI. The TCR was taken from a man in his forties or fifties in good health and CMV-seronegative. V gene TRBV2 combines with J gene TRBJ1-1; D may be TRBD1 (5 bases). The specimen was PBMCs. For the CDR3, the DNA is TGTGCCAGCAAAAGATTCGGGCAGGGTATGGGCACTGAAGCTTTCTTT. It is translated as CASKRFGQGMGTEAFF.